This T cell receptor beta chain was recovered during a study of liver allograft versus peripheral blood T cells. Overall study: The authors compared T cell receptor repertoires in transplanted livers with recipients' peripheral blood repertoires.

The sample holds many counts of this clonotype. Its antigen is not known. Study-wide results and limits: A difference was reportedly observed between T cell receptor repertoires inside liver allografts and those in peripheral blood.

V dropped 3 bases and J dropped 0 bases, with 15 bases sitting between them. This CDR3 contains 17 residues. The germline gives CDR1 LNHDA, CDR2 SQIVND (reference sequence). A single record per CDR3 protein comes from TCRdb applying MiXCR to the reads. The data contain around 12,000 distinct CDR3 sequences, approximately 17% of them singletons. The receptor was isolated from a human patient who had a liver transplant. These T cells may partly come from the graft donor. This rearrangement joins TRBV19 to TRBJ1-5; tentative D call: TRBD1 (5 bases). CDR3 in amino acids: CASSISAGASSNQPQHF. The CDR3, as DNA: TGTGCCAGTAGTATCTCCGCCGGGGCATCTAGCAATCAGCCCCAGCATTTT.